This is a list of T cell receptor beta chains from one sample in a study of lymphopenia after photon versus proton radiotherapy. Here immunoSEQ multiplex PCR was the method, and the copy in TCRdb shows in-frame clones only, minus some. In the table there are 68,000 or so clones, roughly 88% of which are singletons. The source was peripheral blood, collected from a patient treated with photon-based radiotherapy. The receptors here all came from a woman in her seventies with pancreatic cancer. CDR3s include the opening cysteine and the closing phenylalanine or tryptophan. A D gene is named only where the DNA matches it firmly. Rows give clone size only sometimes, using once, few, many, or a class for an expanded clone.

v_gene: TRBV6-5; len: 12; abundance: .; j_gene: TRBJ2-7; d_gene: .; CDR3nt: TGTGCCAGCAGTTACTCGTACGGGGAAAAGTACTTC; CDR3aa: CASSYSYGEKYF
v_gene: TRBV6-5; len: 15; abundance: .; j_gene: TRBJ2-1; d_gene: TRBD1; CDR3nt: TGTGCCAGCAGTTATTGGCAGGGGGCGAACAATGAGCAGTTCTTC; CDR3aa: CASSYWQGANNEQFF
v_gene: TRBV13; len: 16; abundance: .; j_gene: TRBJ2-7; d_gene: TRBD2; CDR3nt: TGTGCCAGCAGCTTCCCGTGGCGGGAGGGCATAGGGAAGCAGTACTTC; CDR3aa: CASSFPWREGIGKQYF
v_gene: TRBV18; len: 17; abundance: .; j_gene: TRBJ1-2; d_gene: .; CDR3nt: TGTGCCAGCTCACCACCGGGGCGCACAAATGCTAACTATGGCTACACCTTC; CDR3aa: CASSPPGRTNANYGYTF
v_gene: TRBV7-6; len: 15; abundance: .; j_gene: TRBJ1-5; d_gene: .; CDR3nt: TGTGCCAGCAGCTTGGACGACAGCTACAATCAGCCCCAGCATTTT; CDR3aa: CASSLDDSYNQPQHF
v_gene: TRBV7-8; len: 17; abundance: few; j_gene: TRBJ1-1; d_gene: .; CDR3nt: TGTGCCAGCAGCTTAAGGTTTACAGGGTCAATGAACACTGAAGCTTTCTTT; CDR3aa: CASSLRFTGSMNTEAFF
v_gene: TRBV7-8; len: 13; abundance: .; j_gene: TRBJ1-5; d_gene: .; CDR3nt: TGTGCCAGCAGCTCCGACAGGTATCAGCCCCAGCATTTT; CDR3aa: CASSSDRYQPQHF
v_gene: TRBV6-1; len: 13; abundance: .; j_gene: TRBJ1-2; d_gene: TRBD1; CDR3nt: TGTGCCAGCAAGACAGGGGCTAACTATGGCTACACCTTC; CDR3aa: CASKTGANYGYTF
v_gene: TRBV4-2; len: 13; abundance: .; j_gene: TRBJ1-2; d_gene: .; CDR3nt: TGTGCCAGCAGCCAACAGGGAGAGTATGGCTACACCTTC; CDR3aa: CASSQQGEYGYTF
v_gene: TRBV30; len: 14; abundance: .; j_gene: TRBJ2-7; d_gene: .; CDR3nt: TGTGCCTGGACGTGGCAGGATCCTAGGGACGAGCAGTACTTC; CDR3aa: CAWTWQDPRDEQYF
v_gene: TRBV28; len: 15; abundance: .; j_gene: TRBJ2-1; d_gene: .; CDR3nt: TGTGCCAGCAGTCCCCCGGGCGCCCCCCCCAATGAGCAGTTCTTC; CDR3aa: CASSPPGAPPNEQFF
v_gene: TRBV28; len: 16; abundance: .; j_gene: TRBJ2-3; d_gene: TRBD1; CDR3nt: TGTGCCAGCAGCCCAGTCGGGACAGGGGACACAGATACGCAGTATTTT; CDR3aa: CASSPVGTGDTDTQYF
v_gene: TRBV6-5; len: 13; abundance: .; j_gene: TRBJ2-5; d_gene: .; CDR3nt: TGTGCCAGCAGTTGGACGGAGGCAGAGACCCAGTACTTC; CDR3aa: CASSWTEAETQYF
v_gene: TRBV21-1; len: 14; abundance: once; j_gene: TRBJ1-2; d_gene: .; CDR3nt: TGTGCCAGCAGCTCTGCAGGGGGGTTGAAGGGCTACACCTTC; CDR3aa: CASSSAGGLKGYTF
v_gene: TRBV19; len: 13; abundance: .; j_gene: TRBJ2-7; d_gene: .; CDR3nt: TGTGCCAGTAGTATCAGGGTACCCTACGAGCAGTACTTC; CDR3aa: CASSIRVPYEQYF
v_gene: TRBV12-5; len: 14; abundance: .; j_gene: TRBJ1-2; d_gene: .; CDR3nt: TGTGCTAGTGGTTTGGACGGGTCTTCTCTCGGCTACACCTTC; CDR3aa: CASGLDGSSLGYTF
v_gene: TRBV27; len: 16; abundance: .; j_gene: TRBJ2-2; d_gene: TRBD2; CDR3nt: TGTGCCAGCAGTTTAGGGTCTAGCGGGATCACCGGGGAGCTGTTTTTT; CDR3aa: CASSLGSSGITGELFF
v_gene: TRBV18; len: 16; abundance: .; j_gene: TRBJ2-7; d_gene: TRBD2; CDR3nt: TGTGCCAGCTCACCACCGGAACGGACTAGCGTCTACGAGCAGTACTTC; CDR3aa: CASSPPERTSVYEQYF
v_gene: TRBV9; len: 16; abundance: .; j_gene: TRBJ2-3; d_gene: TRBD2; CDR3nt: TGTGCCAGCAGCGTAGGGTCTAGCGGCACCACAGATACGCAGTATTTT; CDR3aa: CASSVGSSGTTDTQYF
v_gene: TRBV7-8; len: 17; abundance: once; j_gene: TRBJ2-2; d_gene: .; CDR3nt: TGTGCCAGCAGCTTATATGAAGGGAGGATTGTTGGCGGGGAGCTGTTTTTT; CDR3aa: CASSLYEGRIVGGELFF
v_gene: TRBV7-9; len: 14; abundance: .; j_gene: TRBJ2-7; d_gene: .; CDR3nt: TGTGCCAGCGGAAGGATAGGGGGGGTGGACGAGCAGTACTTC; CDR3aa: CASGRIGGVDEQYF
v_gene: TRBV19; len: 16; abundance: .; j_gene: TRBJ1-1; d_gene: TRBD1; CDR3nt: TGTGCCAGTAGTACCAGAGACAGGGGAGCTAACACTGAAGCTTTCTTT; CDR3aa: CASSTRDRGANTEAFF
v_gene: TRBV5-4; len: 14; abundance: .; j_gene: TRBJ2-3; d_gene: .; CDR3nt: TGTGCCAGCAGCTTATCAGGGAGGCAAGATACGCAGTATTTT; CDR3aa: CASSLSGRQDTQYF
v_gene: TRBV5-1; len: 16; abundance: .; j_gene: TRBJ2-2; d_gene: .; CDR3nt: TGCGCCAGCAGCTTGGGCCAGGGGTCGAACACCGGGGAGCTGTTTTTT; CDR3aa: CASSLGQGSNTGELFF
v_gene: TRBV10-3; len: 17; abundance: .; j_gene: TRBJ2-1; d_gene: TRBD2; CDR3nt: TGTGCCATCAGTGAGTCGAGTGCACTAGCGGCTTACAATGAGCAGTTCTTC; CDR3aa: CAISESSALAAYNEQFF
v_gene: TRBV28; len: 14; abundance: .; j_gene: TRBJ2-7; d_gene: TRBD2; CDR3nt: TGTGCCAGCAGTTCATCGGGACTACACTACGAGCAGTACTTC; CDR3aa: CASSSSGLHYEQYF
v_gene: TRBV14; len: 14; abundance: .; j_gene: TRBJ1-3; d_gene: .; CDR3nt: TGTGCCAGCAGCCAAGATCCACCTGGAAACACCATATATTTT; CDR3aa: CASSQDPPGNTIYF
v_gene: TRBV9; len: 16; abundance: once; j_gene: TRBJ2-2; d_gene: TRBD2; CDR3nt: TGTGCCAGCAGCCCGGGGGCTAGCGGGGCCACCGGGGAGCTGTTTTTT; CDR3aa: CASSPGASGATGELFF
v_gene: TRBV5-4; len: 14; abundance: once; j_gene: TRBJ2-7; d_gene: .; CDR3nt: TGTGCCAGCAGCTTGGAAGCCTCCTCCTACGAGCAGTACTTC; CDR3aa: CASSLEASSYEQYF
v_gene: TRBV9; len: 16; abundance: .; j_gene: TRBJ2-3; d_gene: .; CDR3nt: TGTGCCAGCAGCTCACACCCGAGTGTTCCAACAGATACGCAGTATTTT; CDR3aa: CASSSHPSVPTDTQYF
v_gene: TRBV28; len: 14; abundance: few; j_gene: TRBJ1-4; d_gene: .; CDR3nt: TGTGCCAGCAGAGACACAACAACTAATGAAAAACTGTTTTTT; CDR3aa: CASRDTTTNEKLFF
v_gene: TRBV6-5; len: 14; abundance: .; j_gene: TRBJ1-6; d_gene: TRBD1; CDR3nt: TGTGCCAGCAGTGACAGGGGCTCGGGATCACCCCTCCACTTT; CDR3aa: CASSDRGSGSPLHF
v_gene: TRBV7-9; len: 16; abundance: .; j_gene: TRBJ2-3; d_gene: TRBD1; CDR3nt: TGTGCCAGCAGCTTAAGGACAGGGGCTGAGGGAAATACGCAGTATTTT; CDR3aa: CASSLRTGAEGNTQYF
v_gene: TRBV11-3; len: 13; abundance: .; j_gene: TRBJ2-7; d_gene: .; CDR3nt: TGTGCCAGCAGCTTAGAATTCGGCTACGAGCAGTACTTC; CDR3aa: CASSLEFGYEQYF
v_gene: TRBV28; len: 12; abundance: .; j_gene: TRBJ2-7; d_gene: .; CDR3nt: TGTGCCAGCAGTTTAGCGAGCTACGAGCAGTACTTC; CDR3aa: CASSLASYEQYF
v_gene: TRBV11-2; len: 13; abundance: .; j_gene: TRBJ2-2; d_gene: .; CDR3nt: TGTGCCAGCTCTGACGGGAACACCGGGGAGCTGTTTTTT; CDR3aa: CASSDGNTGELFF
v_gene: TRBV9; len: 16; abundance: .; j_gene: TRBJ2-1; d_gene: TRBD2; CDR3nt: TGTGCCAGCAGCGTAATGACTAGCGGGAGGGCCGGTGAGCAGTTCTTC; CDR3aa: CASSVMTSGRAGEQFF
v_gene: TRBV11-3; len: 15; abundance: .; j_gene: TRBJ1-1; d_gene: TRBD1; CDR3nt: TGTGCCAGCAGCACTTACAGGGGGCGGAGGACTGAAGCTTTCTTT; CDR3aa: CASSTYRGRRTEAFF
v_gene: TRBV6-6; len: 14; abundance: .; j_gene: TRBJ1-1; d_gene: .; CDR3nt: TGTGCCAGCAGTTACGAGGGGGGGCGGCCTGAAGCTTTCTTT; CDR3aa: CASSYEGGRPEAFF
v_gene: TRBV7-3; len: 16; abundance: .; j_gene: TRBJ2-1; d_gene: TRBD2; CDR3nt: TGTGCCAGCAGCTTAATAGGCGGGAGGGTTGGAAATGAGCAGTTCTTC; CDR3aa: CASSLIGGRVGNEQFF
v_gene: TRBV7-2; len: 10; abundance: .; j_gene: TRBJ2-6; d_gene: .; CDR3nt: TGTGGTTTTGGGGCCAACGTCCTGACTTTC; CDR3aa: CGFGANVLTF
v_gene: TRBV7-9; len: 15; abundance: .; j_gene: TRBJ2-3; d_gene: TRBD2; CDR3nt: TGTGCCAGCAGCTTTGGTGCGGGAGTCGCAGATACGCAGTATTTT; CDR3aa: CASSFGAGVADTQYF
v_gene: TRBV4-2; len: 16; abundance: .; j_gene: TRBJ2-3; d_gene: TRBD2; CDR3nt: TGTGCCAGCAGCCAAGGACTAGCGGGAGTTTCAGATACGCAGTATTTT; CDR3aa: CASSQGLAGVSDTQYF
v_gene: TRBV19; len: 12; abundance: .; j_gene: TRBJ2-2; d_gene: .; CDR3nt: TGTGCCAGTAGTATAGGCACCGGGGAGCTGTTTTTT; CDR3aa: CASSIGTGELFF
v_gene: TRBV5-1; len: 15; abundance: once; j_gene: TRBJ1-1; d_gene: .; CDR3nt: TGCGCCAGCAGCTTATTCGCCACTTGGAACACTGAAGCTTTCTTT; CDR3aa: CASSLFATWNTEAFF
v_gene: TRBV29-1; len: 11; abundance: .; j_gene: TRBJ2-7; d_gene: .; CDR3nt: TGCAGCGGTAAGGTGGGGTACGAGCAGTACTTC; CDR3aa: CSGKVGYEQYF
v_gene: TRBV27; len: 14; abundance: once; j_gene: TRBJ2-5; d_gene: TRBD1; CDR3nt: TGTGCCAGCAGTTTACTGGACAGGGGAGGGGCCCAGTACTTC; CDR3aa: CASSLLDRGGAQYF
v_gene: TRBV6-6; len: 14; abundance: .; j_gene: TRBJ1-1; d_gene: .; CDR3nt: TGTGCCAGCAGTTATGAAAGGGACGGAGGAGCGGCTTTCTTT; CDR3aa: CASSYERDGGAAFF
v_gene: TRBV6-4; len: 17; abundance: .; j_gene: TRBJ2-2; d_gene: TRBD1; CDR3nt: TGTGCCAGCAGTGATGGGGGACAGGGGTTTTACACCGGGGAGCTGTTTTTT; CDR3aa: CASSDGGQGFYTGELFF
v_gene: TRBV5-1; len: 15; abundance: .; j_gene: TRBJ2-5; d_gene: .; CDR3nt: TGCGCCAGCAGTGAGCAGGGGATACCTCAAGAGACCCAGTACTTC; CDR3aa: CASSEQGIPQETQYF
v_gene: TRBV7-3; len: 15; abundance: .; j_gene: TRBJ2-1; d_gene: TRBD1; CDR3nt: TGTGCCAGCAGCTTAACGGGACAGCCGAACAATGAGCAGTTCTTC; CDR3aa: CASSLTGQPNNEQFF
v_gene: TRBV5-6; len: 13; abundance: .; j_gene: TRBJ2-3; d_gene: .; CDR3nt: TGTGCCAGCAGCTTGGGGGGCCCAGATACGCAGTATTTT; CDR3aa: CASSLGGPDTQYF